The T cell receptor beta chain described here comes from a study of blood T cell repertoires in COVID-19 (dated by TCRdb to 2018 to 2020). With regard to the full study: Collaborator samples came from the United States, Italy and Spain and covered acute and convalescent phases of COVID-19. The prospective study material was composed of cDNA or gDNA derived from T cells, B-cell-depleted T cells, or PBMCs. Subjects who had been exposed to COVID-19, were actively infected with it, or had recovered from it provided the deeply sampled blood TCRbeta repertoires that made up the dataset. The repertoires were released in a freely available public database intended as a resource for research on the immune response to SARS-CoV-2. Samples were obtained from the ongoing ImmuneRACE study (first 160 participants) and from 1,254 subjects provided by 6 global collaborators. Nearly every sample came with metadata listing a de-identified subject ID, COVID-19 status, age in years and sex. Where available, HLA class I and class II types were taken from metadata supplied by the sample provider and were not determined by assay-based typing. The full study reports these points: The amount of clinical and demographic metadata varied by source and participant and was provided uncurated.

One collaborating source in Seattle enrolled patients during active infection and followed them longitudinally through the course of disease. Whole blood was collected in K2EDTA tubes by collaborating institutions according to the institutions' own protocols. For TCRbeta analysis, collaborators shipped samples in one of three forms: frozen whole blood, isolated PBMCs, or DNA extracted from either of those sample types. With respect to this clone: The specificity of this receptor is unknown. No clone much larger than this one lies a single base away; base qualities are absent.

From a lookup of the germline V gene, CDR1 and CDR2 are SGDLS and YYNGEE. The V end loses 4 bases and the J end loses 5 bases, and a stretch of 16 bases separates them. The CDR3 runs 16 amino acids, cysteine and phenylalanine included. Here the CDR3 DNA is all that survives: 48 bases in frame from base 1. TCRbeta CDR3 regions were amplified from genomic DNA using the immunoSEQ Assay, a bias-controlled multiplex PCR. For the original study's pipeline: The number of nucleated cells in each sample was estimated by amplification of reference gene primers within the assay. To quantify the absolute abundance of each unique TCRbeta CDR3 rearrangement, sequence reads were collapsed and filtered. For each sample, productive Simpson clonality was calculated as the square root of Simpson's diversity index across productive rearrangements. TCRdb carries this immuneACCESS record with in-frame sequences only. Its versions omit some clonotypes, under half of them owing to an unresolved V gene in the studies checked, with the rest unexplained. The V and J calls and the clone size are those of that table, but D and trimming were determined from the DNA. This sample is represented by approximately 200,000 clones; approximately 90% of them were singletons. The ten biggest clones cover about 2.5% of the sample.

This sequence was found in a man younger than 45 with COVID-19, enrolled during active disease. The chain is encoded by TRBV9 joined to TRBJ1-6; matching of 5 bases hints at TRBD1 as the D gene. Source material: peripheral blood. CDR3 reads: CASSRRLGADNSPLHF. The nucleotides are TGTGCCAGCAGCCGGCGGTTAGGGGCCGATAATTCACCCCTCCACTTT.